This TCR beta chain is from a study of blood T cells in healthy people across ages. In its sample, this clonotype was seen a few times. A sample-barcoded 5' primer and a J-beta primer mix were used in a second PCR of roughly 7 to 12 cycles. MiXCR was run by TCRdb on the 5' RACE reads, yielding one entry per CDR3 protein. In the table there are around 280,000 distinct CDR3 sequences, 25% to 30% of which are singletons. The CDR3 has 17 amino acids. Germline CDR1 is MDHEN and CDR2 is SYDVKM. The sequencing input was blood. This chain links TRBV28 with TRBJ2-5; 8 nucleotides match TRBD2. Judging by the DNA end, TRBJ2-7 fits better; the J call may be wrong. This sequence was found in a woman aged 70-85 years in good health. This CDR3 reads CASTSGGLGPLGYEQYF. The CDR3 bases are TGTGCCAGCACCTCCGGGGGACTAGGCCCCCTGGGCTACGAGCAGTACTTC.